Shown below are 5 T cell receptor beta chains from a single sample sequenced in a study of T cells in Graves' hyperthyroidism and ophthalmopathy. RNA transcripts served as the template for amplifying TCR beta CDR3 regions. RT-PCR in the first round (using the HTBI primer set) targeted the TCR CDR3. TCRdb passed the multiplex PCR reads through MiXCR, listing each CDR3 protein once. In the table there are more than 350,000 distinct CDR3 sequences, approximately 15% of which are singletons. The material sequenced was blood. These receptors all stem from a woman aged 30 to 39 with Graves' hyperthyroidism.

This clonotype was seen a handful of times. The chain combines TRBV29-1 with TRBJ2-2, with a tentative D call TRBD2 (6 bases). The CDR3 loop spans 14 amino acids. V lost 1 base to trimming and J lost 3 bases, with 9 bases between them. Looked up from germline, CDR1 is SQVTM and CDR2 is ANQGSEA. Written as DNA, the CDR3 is TGCAGCGTTGAAGCGGGAGTTGACACCGGGGAGCTGTTTTTT. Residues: CSVEAGVDTGELFF.

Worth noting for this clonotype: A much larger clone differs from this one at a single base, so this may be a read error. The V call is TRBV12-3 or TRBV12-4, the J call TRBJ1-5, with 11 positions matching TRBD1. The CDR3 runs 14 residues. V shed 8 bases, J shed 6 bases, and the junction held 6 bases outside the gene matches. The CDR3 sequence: CASAQGQGGQPQHF. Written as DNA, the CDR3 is TGTGCCAGCGCACAGGGACAGGGGGGTCAGCCCCAGCATTTT.

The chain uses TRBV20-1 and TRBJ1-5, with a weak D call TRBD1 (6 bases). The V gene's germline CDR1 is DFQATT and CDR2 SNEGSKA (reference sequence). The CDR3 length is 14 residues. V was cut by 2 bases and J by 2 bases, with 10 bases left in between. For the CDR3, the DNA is TGCAGTGCTAGACAGGGGTCGGGCAATCAGCCCCAGCATTTT. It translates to CSARQGSGNQPQHF.

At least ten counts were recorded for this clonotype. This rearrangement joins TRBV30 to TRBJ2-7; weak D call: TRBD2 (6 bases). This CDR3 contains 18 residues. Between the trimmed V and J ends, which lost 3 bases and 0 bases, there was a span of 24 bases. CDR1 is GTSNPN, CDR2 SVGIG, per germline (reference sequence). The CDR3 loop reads CAWRTKGRVSGSSYEQYF. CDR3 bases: TGTGCCTGGAGGACTAAGGGCAGGGTGAGCGGGTCCTCCTACGAGCAGTACTTC.

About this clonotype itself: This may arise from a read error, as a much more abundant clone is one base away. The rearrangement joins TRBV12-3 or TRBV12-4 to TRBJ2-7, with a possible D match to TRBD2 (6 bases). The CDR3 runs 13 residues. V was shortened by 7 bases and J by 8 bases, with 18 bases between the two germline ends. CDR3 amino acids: CASTLGAGEKQYF. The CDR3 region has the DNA TGTGCCAGCACCCTTGGAGCGGGTGAGAAGCAGTACTTC.